The 30 T cell receptor beta chains listed next were all sequenced from one sample in a study of T-cell reconstitution after alpha-beta-depleted transplantation in children. The TCRbeta library incorporated unique molecular identifiers. MiXCR was run by TCRdb on the PCR reads, yielding one entry per CDR3 protein. Of about 900,000 distinct CDR3 sequences in the sample, 25% to 35% are singletons; the top ten hold about 28%. The specimen was PBMCs, mostly from graft donor cells, collected 360 days after TCRalphabeta/CD19-depleted stem cell transplant. Receptors originate from a boy under three years old who had a stem cell transplant for SCID, so the T cells may come from the graft donor.

The V and J genes are TRBV2 and TRBJ1-6; D call uncertain. The CDR3 covers 14 residues. V was pared by 4 bases and J by 6 bases, with 10 bases between. The V gene's germline CDR1 is SNHLY and CDR2 FYNNEI. The CDR3 spells CASSVLGFNSPLHF. For the CDR3, the DNA is TGTGCCAGCAGTGTTCTGGGTTTTAATTCACCCCTCCACTTT.

The gene calls are TRBV6-2 or TRBV6-3 and TRBJ2-1; weak D call: TRBD2 (5 bases). The CDR3 runs to 14 residues. Per germline, CDR1 MNHEY and CDR2 SVGEGT. The V end lost 8 bases, the J end lost 7 bases, and 18 bases lay between the germline ends. The CDR3 coding sequence is TGTGCCAGCGCTTCCCGGACTCCGCTAAATGAGCAGTTCTTC. Its protein is CASASRTPLNEQFF.

The chain employs TRBV5-1 and TRBJ2-1, with D tentatively TRBD1 (6 bases). In germline, CDR1 is SGHRS, CDR2 YFSETQ. Trimming removed 0 bases at V and 10 bases at J, with 17 bases between. The CDR3 consists of 15 residues. The CDR3 region has the DNA TGCGCCAGCAGCTTGGGTGGGACATCGACCGGGGAGCAGTTCTTC. Protein sequence: CASSLGGTSTGEQFF.

This clonotype was counted a few times. The rearrangement uses TRBV7-4 and TRBJ2-3; 8 positions agree with TRBD2. Germline V gene lookup returns CDR1 SGHVT and CDR2 SQSDAQ. The CDR3 is 16 amino acids. V lost 5 bases to trimming and J lost 1 base; unmatched junction nucleotides: 8. The CDR3 here is CASSPQSGGGTDTQYF. In DNA, the CDR3 is TGTGCCAGCAGCCCCCAGTCGGGAGGGGGCACAGATACGCAGTATTTT. Using reference TRBV7-4 and TRBJ2-3 for the parts outside the CDR3, the full variable domain is GAGVSQSPRYKVAKRGRDVALRCDSISGHVTLYWYRQTLGQGSEVLTYSQSDAQRDKSGRPSGRFSAERPERSVSTLKIQRTEQGDSAVYLCASSPQSGGGTDTQYFGPGTRLTVL.

This chain uses TRBV7-9 with TRBJ2-2; D gene uncertain. V lost 5 bases, J lost 5 bases, and 21 bases lay in between. The CDR3 spans 17 residues. The germline V gene encodes CDR1 SEHNR and CDR2 FQNEAQ (reference sequence). CDR3 DNA: TGTGCCAGCAGCCACGTAGAGCAGTCCCTTCTTACCGGGGAGCTGTTTTTT. It yields the protein CASSHVEQSLLTGELFF.

This clonotype was seen only a few times. The chain uses TRBV15 and TRBJ1-2, with TRBD1 as a possible D gene (6 bases). Germline loops: CDR1 LNHNV, CDR2 YYDKDF (reference sequence). The V gene lost 0 bases and the J gene lost 3 bases, with 14 bases spanning the gap. This CDR3 contains 16 residues. This CDR3 reads CATSRDGAGTHYGYTF. In DNA form, the CDR3 reads TGTGCCACCAGCAGAGATGGCGCGGGGACACACTATGGCTACACCTTC.

This clonotype has only a few counts. DNA for the CDR3: TGTGCCAGCAGCTCAGACACGTTGTTCTACGAGCAGTACTTC. It translates to CASSSDTLFYEQYF. The rearrangement links TRBV5-6 to TRBJ2-7; D call uncertain. CDR1 is SGHDT and CDR2 is YYEEEE in the germline V gene. The CDR3 is made up of 14 amino acids. The V gene lost 3 bases and the J gene lost 3 bases, with 13 bases spanning the gap.

This clonotype was found many times. The chain carries TRBV10-3 and TRBJ2-1, with D perhaps matching TRBD2 (5 bases). Germline loops: CDR1 ENHRY, CDR2 SYGVKD. V shed 10 bases and J shed 7 bases, with 14 bases lying between them. The CDR3 runs 12 residues. The CDR3 protein is CASGLGLNEQFF. As DNA, the CDR3 is TGTGCCAGCGGACTGGGGTTGAATGAGCAGTTCTTC.

The chain links TRBV2 to TRBJ2-3; 7 positions agree with TRBD2. Trimming at V came to 2 bases and at J to 2 bases, leaving 13 bases not matched to a gene. The CDR3 is 18 residues long. CDR1 and CDR2 (germline): SNHLY, FYNNEI. The CDR3 coding sequence is TGTGCCAGCAGTGAATCAGCGGGGCTACCCCTTTTCACAGATACGCAGTATTTT. Amino acid sequence: CASSESAGLPLFTDTQYF.

This clonotype was counted a single time. This chain uses TRBV28 with TRBJ2-7; D ambiguous. This CDR3 comprises 17 residues. The ends were cut back, 10 bases at V and 0 bases at J, with 25 bases in the middle. The V gene's germline CDR1 is MDHEN and CDR2 SYDVKM. CDR3 coding DNA: TGTGCCATCAGACTTGGGCCGGGCAGCATTTCCTCCTACGAGCAGTACTTC. Protein: CAIRLGPGSISSYEQYF.

The table lists this clonotype with a few counts. V and J are TRBV2 and TRBJ2-5; 7 bases are shared with TRBD1. CDR1 is SNHLY and CDR2 is FYNNEI in the germline V gene. The CDR3 is 14 amino acids. J lost 2 bases, V lost 2 bases, and 2 bases had no gene match. CDR3 sequence reads: CASSEMDRQETQYF. CDR3 sequence (DNA): TGTGCCAGCAGTGAAATGGACAGGCAAGAGACCCAGTACTTC.

This clonotype was counted between two and nine times. The V call is TRBV28, the J call TRBJ1-1, with 7 bases lining up with TRBD1. V dropped 7 bases and J dropped 0; count of bases not matched to a gene: 20. Germline V gene data show CDR1 as MDHEN and CDR2 as SYDVKM. There are 19 residues in the CDR3. CDR3 DNA: TGTGCCAGCAACTCCTTTGACCCTGACAGGGCCAAGGTGAACACTGAAGCTTTCTTT. Translating it yields CASNSFDPDRAKVNTEAFF.

The chain carries TRBV3-1 and TRBJ2-6; no reliable D call. Trimming took 1 base from V and 1 from J, leaving 2 bases between them. Germline CDR1 reads LGHDT; CDR2 reads YNNKEL (reference sequence). This CDR3 spans 14 amino acids. CDR3 coding DNA: TGTGCCAGCAGCCAAGCTTCTGGGGCCAACGTCCTGACTTTC. Encoded protein: CASSQASGANVLTF.

This clonotype was detected only once. The chain recombines TRBV7-9 with TRBJ1-6; D remains ambiguous. V lost 0 bases, J lost 8 bases, and 11 bases lay in between. The CDR3 runs to 15 residues. Per the germline V gene, CDR1 is SEHNR and CDR2 is FQNEAQ (reference sequence). The CDR3 reads CASSLARASHSPLHF. CDR3 coding DNA: TGTGCCAGCAGCTTAGCGAGGGCTTCGCATTCACCCCTCCACTTT.

This chain uses TRBV11-2 with TRBJ2-6, with 7 nucleotides matching TRBD1. V lost 5 bases, J lost 0 bases, and 4 bases stayed unmatched. CDR1 and CDR2 from the germline V gene are SGHAT and FQNNGV. The CDR3 runs to 16 residues. The CDR3 spells CASSRTGPSGANVLTF. In DNA, the CDR3 is TGTGCCAGCAGCCGGACAGGACCCTCTGGGGCCAACGTCCTGACTTTC.

This chain links TRBV29-1 with TRBJ2-1; possible D gene TRBD1, 7 bases. CDR3 length: 15 residues. V was pared by 7 bases and J by 1 base, with 17 bases between. Looked up from germline, CDR1 is SQVTM and CDR2 is ANQGSEA. The DNA of the CDR3 is TGCAGCGCTGCTCTCAGGGGGAGGTCCTACAATGAGCAGTTCTTC. Protein product: CSAALRGRSYNEQFF.

This clonotype was observed a handful of times. The chain uses TRBV30 and TRBJ2-2; 8 positions agree with TRBD1. CDR1 GTSNPN and CDR2 SVGIG come from the germline V gene (reference sequence). The CDR3 loop spans 13 amino acids. V trimming: 1 base; J trimming: 6 bases; junction bases outside the gene matches: 1. DNA for the CDR3: TGTGCCTGGAGTGGGACAGGGTCCGGGGAGCTGTTTTTT. Encoded protein: CAWSGTGSGELFF.

This chain links TRBV5-1 with TRBJ2-2; D unclear. This CDR3 comprises 13 residues. V gave up 3 bases and J gave up 4 bases, with 7 bases separating them. The germline V gene encodes CDR1 SGHRS and CDR2 YFSETQ. CDR3 nucleotides: TGCGCCAGCAGCTCCGCCAGCACCGGGGAGCTGTTTTTT. This codes for CASSSASTGELFF.

The V call is TRBV24-1, the J call TRBJ1-5; TRBD1 might be the D (5 bases). CDR3 length: 14 amino acids. Trimming took off 5 bases at V and 1 base at J, with 8 bases between the two ends. CDR1 KGHDR and CDR2 SFDVKD come from the germline V gene. CDR3 in DNA: TGTGCCACCAGTGCTTGGGACAGCAATCAGCCCCAGCATTTT. It encodes CATSAWDSNQPQHF.

Only one count was recorded for this clonotype. The genes are TRBV7-6 and TRBJ1-1; 7 positions match TRBD1. V lost 3 bases to trimming and J lost 3 bases; unmatched junction nucleotides: 10. Germline values: CDR1 SGHVS, CDR2 FNYEAQ. The CDR3 is made up of 16 amino acids. The CDR3 region has the DNA TGTGCCAGCAGCTTTCCGGGCAGGGGGTTCGACACTGAAGCTTTCTTT. It encodes CASSFPGRGFDTEAFF.

This clonotype was observed a handful of times. The rearrangement joins TRBV28 to TRBJ1-5, with D unclear. The CDR3 is 14 amino acids. The germline V gene encodes CDR1 MDHEN and CDR2 SYDVKM. V was cut by 3 bases and J by 6 bases, with 12 bases left in between. Here the CDR3 DNA reads TGTGCCAGCAGTTTCCGAAGGGTGAGTCAGCCCCAGCATTTT. As protein: CASSFRRVSQPQHF.

The table lists this clonotype with a few counts. The chain couples TRBV4-3 to TRBJ2-3, with 7 bases matching TRBD1. This CDR3 contains 16 residues. Germline CDR1 reads LGHNA; CDR2 reads YSLEER. Losses at the gene ends were 1 base for V and 6 bases for J; bases not matched to a gene: 10. CDR3 sequence: CASSQARQGKGDTQYF. CDR3 bases: TGCGCCAGCAGCCAAGCCAGACAGGGCAAAGGGGATACGCAGTATTTT.

The chain has TRBV10-3 and TRBJ2-7, with TRBD2 as a possible D gene (6 bases). This CDR3 region has 14 residues. The germline V and J ends were trimmed by 1 base and 2 bases, with 9 bases remaining between them. In germline, CDR1 is ENHRY, CDR2 SYGVKD. CDR3 sequence reads: CAISEFGGPYEQYF. The DNA of the CDR3 is TGTGCCATCAGTGAGTTCGGGGGTCCCTACGAGCAGTACTTC.

The chain couples TRBV5-1 to TRBJ2-1; 10 bases line up with TRBD1. The CDR3 runs 17 residues. Trimming cost V 2 bases and J 4 bases; bases outside gene matches: 9. Germline V gene lookup returns CDR1 SGHRS and CDR2 YFSETQ. CDR3 amino acids: CASSFEVSGQGYNEQFF. In nucleotides, the CDR3 is TGCGCCAGCAGCTTTGAGGTTTCGGGACAGGGGTACAATGAGCAGTTCTTC. Full variable domain (remainder filled in from reference TRBV5-1 and TRBJ2-1): KAGVTQTPRYLIKTRGQQVTLSCSPISGHRSVSWYQQTPGQGLQFLFEYFSETQRNKGNFPGRFSGRQFSNSRSEMNVSTLELGDSALYLCASSFEVSGQGYNEQFFGPGTRLTVL.

V gene TRBV6-1 combines with J gene TRBJ2-7, with 15 bases identical to TRBD2. With V trimmed by 6 bases and J by 0 bases, 12 bases remained unmatched. This CDR3 is built from 19 residues. Germline V gene data show CDR1 as MNHNS and CDR2 as SASEGT. For the CDR3, the DNA is TGTGCCAGCAGAAAGGCGGGGACTAGCGGGGGGCCAAGCTCCTACGAGCAGTACTTC. Protein sequence: CASRKAGTSGGPSSYEQYF.

This clonotype was picked up a small number of times. The chain joins TRBV12-3 or TRBV12-4 to TRBJ2-1, with 10 bases fitting TRBD2. The CDR3 runs 14 residues. V lost 6 bases to trimming and J lost 6 bases; unmatched junction nucleotides: 5. The CDR3 loop reads CASRMSGGGNEQFF. The CDR3 coding sequence is TGTGCCAGCAGAATGAGCGGGGGGGGCAATGAGCAGTTCTTC.

The chain carries TRBV20-1 and TRBJ1-1, with D unclear. Per germline, CDR1 DFQATT and CDR2 SNEGSKA (reference sequence). Between the trimmed V and J ends, which lost 1 base and 3 bases, there was a span of 9 bases. This CDR3 is 13 amino acids long. The CDR3 coding sequence is TGCAGTGCTAGAGGGGGTGGGGACACTGAAGCTTTCTTT. This translates into CSARGGGDTEAFF.

This clonotype was seen more than once but under ten times. This rearrangement joins TRBV20-1 to TRBJ1-4; D not certain. CDR1 and CDR2 (germline): DFQATT, SNEGSKA (reference sequence). The CDR3 has 13 residues. V was clipped by 5 bases and J by 6 bases, with 13 bases between them. CDR3 coding DNA: TGCAGTGCTGGAACCGTGCCTGATGAAAAACTGTTTTTT. It codes for CSAGTVPDEKLFF.

In this sample, this clonotype turned up many times. The chain links TRBV4-1 to TRBJ2-1; no reliable D call. V lost 0 bases and J lost 9, with 9 bases in between. Germline V CDR1 and CDR2: MGHRA, YSYEKL. The CDR3 covers 13 residues. CDR3 loop: CASSQEPGREQFF. CDR3 DNA: TGCGCCAGCAGCCAAGAACCAGGCCGTGAGCAGTTCTTC.

The count of this clonotype is one. The chain employs TRBV7-3 and TRBJ2-3; D is possibly TRBD2 (6 bases). The CDR3 has 15 residues. Trimming removed 8 bases at V and 6 bases at J, with 21 bases between. Germline V lookup: CDR1 SGHTA, CDR2 FQGTGA. CDR3 DNA: TGTGCCAGCTCAGGCGGGACCGACCGGACGGATACGCAGTATTTT. Translation gives CASSGGTDRTDTQYF.